These 11 T cell receptor beta chains were all obtained from the same sample, sequenced in a study of T cell clonotyping in hematopoietic cell transplantation. Time point given: recipient sample about 28 days before transplant, after cytoreduction. Clones were read by immunoSEQ multiplex PCR, and TCRdb kept only the in-frame ones, dropping some. The table records approximately 16,000 clones, about 92% of them present only once. This specimen consisted of peripheral blood mononuclear cells, obtained before stem cell transplant. Receptors originate from a man in his late teens or twenties with biphenotypic leukemia. Some clones in this sample may be carry-over from other donors' samples.

The rearrangement joins TRBV10-3 to TRBJ2-5, with D maybe TRBD2 (6 bases). From germline, CDR1 is ENHRY and CDR2 SYGVKD. The V end lost 3 bases, the J end lost 5 bases, and 7 bases lay between the germline ends. This CDR3 comprises 12 residues. The CDR3 region is CAISELAETQYF. The CDR3 region has the DNA TGTGCCATCAGTGAACTAGCTGAGACCCAGTACTTC.

The rearrangement links TRBV9 to TRBJ2-7, with D tentatively TRBD1 (6 bases). Trimming stripped 2 bases from V and 0 bases from J, with 12 bases between. CDR3 size: 15 residues. Germline V gene data show CDR1 as SGDLS and CDR2 as YYNGEE. CDR3 sequence: CASSVQGQLSYEQYF. The CDR3 DNA sequence: TGTGCCAGCAGCGTGCAGGGACAACTCTCCTACGAGCAGTACTTC. Full variable domain (remainder filled in from reference TRBV9 and TRBJ2-7): DSGVTQTPKHLITATGQRVTLRCSPRSGDLSVYWYQQSLDQGLQFLIQYYNGEERAKGNILERFSAQQFPDLHSELNLSSLELGDSALYFCASSVQGQLSYEQYFGPGTRLTVT.

This clone was picked up one time. The CDR3 DNA reads TGTGCCAGCAGTTTAGGAGGAAAGGGGAGTGAAAAACTGTTTTTT. Translation gives CASSLGGKGSEKLFF. This chain joins TRBV27 and TRBJ1-4, with a tentative D call TRBD1 (5 bases). The CDR3 runs 15 residues. In germline, CDR1 is MNHEY, CDR2 SMNVEV (reference sequence). Deletions cut 2 bases from V and 7 bases from J, with 14 bases between.

The J gene is TRBJ2-3, the V gene TRBV7-2; the match to TRBD2 covers 9 bases. The germline V gene has CDR1 SGHTA and CDR2 FQGNSA. The CDR3 extends over 16 amino acids. V lost 5 bases and J lost 5; bases outside the gene matches: 11. DNA of the CDR3: TGTGCCAGCAGCCCGCGAGGCGGGGGGGCGGGAGATACGCAGTATTTT. This translates into CASSPRGGGAGDTQYF.

The V gene is TRBV5-1, the J gene TRBJ2-7; 7 bases fit TRBD2. CDR1 is SGHRS and CDR2 is YFSETQ in the germline V gene. The CDR3 totals 14 residues. V shed 0 bases and J 0 bases; nucleotides not matched to a gene: 0. CDR3 amino acids: CASSLERGSYEQYF. The CDR3 DNA follows: TGCGCCAGCAGCTTGGAGCGGGGCTCCTACGAGCAGTACTTC.

The chain links TRBV30 to TRBJ2-7; 8 nucleotides agree with TRBD1. Germline V gene lookup returns CDR1 GTSNPN and CDR2 SVGIG (reference sequence). The V segment lost 4 bases and the J segment 6 bases; nucleotides outside the gene matches: 2. There are 11 residues in the CDR3. CDR3 nucleotide sequence: TGTGCCTGGAAAACAGGGGGCGAGCAGTACTTC. Translating it yields CAWKTGGEQYF.

The CDR3 DNA sequence: TGTGCCAGCAGTGACGGGGGCGGAGAGACCCAGTACTTC. Translating it yields CASSDGGGETQYF. The V and J genes are TRBV2 and TRBJ2-5; TRBD1 or TRBD2 may be the D gene (6 bases each). Trimming took 3 bases from V and 4 from J, leaving 9 bases between them. Germline V lookup: CDR1 SNHLY, CDR2 FYNNEI. The CDR3 is 13 residues long.

The chain combines TRBV27 with TRBJ2-7; D is unclear. This CDR3 region has 9 residues. The germline V gene has CDR1 MNHEY and CDR2 SMNVEV (reference sequence). V lost 9 bases to trimming and J lost 12 bases, with 12 bases between them. The DNA for the CDR3 is TGTGCCAGACCGGACGGCGTGTACTTC. Translating it yields CARPDGVYF.

V usage is TRBV19 and J usage is TRBJ1-5; 9 bases fit TRBD1. CDR1 is LNHDA, CDR2 SQIVND, per germline (reference sequence). V trimming: 5 bases; J trimming: 7 bases; junction bases outside the gene matches: 12. CDR3 length: 16 amino acids. The CDR3 nucleotides read TGTGCCAGTAGTTCGGGACAGGGAGGGTTCTGGCAGCCCCAGCATTTT. Encoded protein: CASSSGQGGFWQPQHF. The whole variable domain, remainder taken from reference TRBV19 and TRBJ1-5, is DGGITQSPKYLFRKEGQNVTLSCEQNLNHDAMYWYRQDPGQGLRLIYYSQIVNDFQKGDIAEGYSVSREKKESFPLTVTSAQKNPTAFYLCASSSGQGGFWQPQHFGDGTRLSIL.

The rearrangement joins TRBV4-3 to TRBJ1-6; a possible D gene is TRBD1 (5 bases). Per germline, CDR1 LGHNA and CDR2 YSLEER. The germline V and J ends were trimmed by 1 base and 7 bases, with 14 bases remaining between them. CDR3 length: 16 amino acids. CDR3 DNA sequence: TGCGCCAGCAGCCAAGTGAGGGGTTGGGGAAATTCACCCCTCCACTTT. It encodes CASSQVRGWGNSPLHF.

The chain joins TRBV1 to TRBJ1-5. TRBV1 constitutes a pseudogene. This CDR3 spans 16 amino acids. The CDR3 sequence: CTSSQAEAYSNQPQHF. The DNA of the CDR3 is TGCACCAGCAGCCAAGCGGAGGCGTATAGCAATCAGCCCCAGCATTTT.